This TCR beta chain was profiled in a study of T cell changes during pregnancy in multiple sclerosis. Sequencing was performed with immunoSEQ multiplex PCR; in TCRdb, only in-frame clones are kept and a portion is missing. The repertoire has over 45,000 clones, about 92% of them found once; the top ten carry 0.15% to 0.2%. This clone came up once. Trimming pared 9 bases from V and 8 bases from J, leaving 19 bases between. The CDR3 sequence is 13 residues long. The sequence derives from a female donor with multiple sclerosis, enrolled in a pregnancy study. The chain is built from TRBV23-1 and TRBJ1-1; no firm D call. TRBV23-1 is marked as an open reading frame, function uncertain. The sample was CD4+ T cells from peripheral blood mononuclear cells, taken in the second trimester of pregnancy. The CDR3 loop is CASPLTGFREAFF. DNA for the CDR3: TGCGCCAGTCCCCTAACGGGGTTTCGGGAAGCTTTCTTT.